This T cell receptor (beta chain) comes out of a study of T-cell reconstitution after alpha-beta-depleted transplantation in children. Germline CDR1 is KGHSH and CDR2 is LQKENI. V shed 0 bases and J shed 9 bases, with 12 bases lying between them. CDR3 size: 14 residues. This sample's TCRbeta library carried unique molecular identifier barcodes. TCRdb passed the PCR reads through MiXCR, listing each CDR3 protein once. This table holds 350,000 to 450,000 distinct CDR3 sequences, roughly 14% found once. This clonotype was seen ten or more times. The source was PBMCs, collected from the stem cell graft. The clonotype comes from a human donor who donated a stem cell graft to a child with Fanconi anemia. The rearrangement joins TRBV18 to TRBJ2-4; D possibly uses TRBD1 or TRBD2 (7 bases each). CDR3 residues: CASSPPSRGGIQYF. CDR3 nucleotide sequence: TGTGCCAGCTCACCACCGTCCAGGGGGGGCATTCAGTACTTC.